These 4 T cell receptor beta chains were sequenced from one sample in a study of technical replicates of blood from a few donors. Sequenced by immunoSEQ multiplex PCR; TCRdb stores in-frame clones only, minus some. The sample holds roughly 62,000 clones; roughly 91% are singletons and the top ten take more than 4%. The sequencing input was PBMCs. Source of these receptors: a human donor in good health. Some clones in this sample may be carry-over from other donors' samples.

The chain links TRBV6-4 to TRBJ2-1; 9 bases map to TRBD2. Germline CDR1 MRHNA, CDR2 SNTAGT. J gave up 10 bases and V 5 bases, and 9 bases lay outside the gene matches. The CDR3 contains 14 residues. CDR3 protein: CASSRNSGRDEQFF. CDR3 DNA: TGTGCCAGCAGTAGGAATAGCGGGAGAGACGAGCAGTTCTTC.

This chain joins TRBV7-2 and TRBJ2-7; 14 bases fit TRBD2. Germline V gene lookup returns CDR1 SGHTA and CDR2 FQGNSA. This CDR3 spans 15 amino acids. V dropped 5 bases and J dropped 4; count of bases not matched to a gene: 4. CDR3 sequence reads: CASSLGLAGAYEQYF. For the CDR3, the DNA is TGTGCCAGCAGCCTGGGACTAGCGGGGGCTTACGAGCAGTACTTC.

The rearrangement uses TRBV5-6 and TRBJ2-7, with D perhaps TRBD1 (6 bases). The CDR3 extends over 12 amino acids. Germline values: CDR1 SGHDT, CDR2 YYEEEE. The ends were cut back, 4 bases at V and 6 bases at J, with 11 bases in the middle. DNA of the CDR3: TGTGCCAGCAGCCTAGGGGGTCCCGAGCAGTACTTC. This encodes CASSLGGPEQYF.

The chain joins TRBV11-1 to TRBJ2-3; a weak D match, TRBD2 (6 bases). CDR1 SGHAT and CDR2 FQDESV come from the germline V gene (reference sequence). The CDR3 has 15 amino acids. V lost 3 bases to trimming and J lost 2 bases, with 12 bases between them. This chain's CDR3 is CASSFTGGFTDTQYF. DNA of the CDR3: TGTGCCAGCAGCTTTACCGGGGGATTCACAGATACGCAGTATTTT.